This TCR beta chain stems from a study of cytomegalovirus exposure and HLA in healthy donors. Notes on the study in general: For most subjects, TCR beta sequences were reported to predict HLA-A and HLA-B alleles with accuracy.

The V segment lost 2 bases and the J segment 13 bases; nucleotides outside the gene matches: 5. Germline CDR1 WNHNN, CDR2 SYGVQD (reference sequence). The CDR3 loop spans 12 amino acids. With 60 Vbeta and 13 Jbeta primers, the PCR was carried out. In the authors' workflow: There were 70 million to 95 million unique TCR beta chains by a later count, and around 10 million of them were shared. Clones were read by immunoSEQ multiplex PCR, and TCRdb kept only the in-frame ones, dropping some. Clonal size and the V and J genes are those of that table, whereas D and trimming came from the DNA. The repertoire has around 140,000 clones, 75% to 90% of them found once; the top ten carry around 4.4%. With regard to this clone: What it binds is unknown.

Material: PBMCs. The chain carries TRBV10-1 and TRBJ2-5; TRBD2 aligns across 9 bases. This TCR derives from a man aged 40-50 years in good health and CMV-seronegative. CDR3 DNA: TGCGCCAGCAGTGAGGCTAGCGGGGAAGTGTACTTC. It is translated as CASSEASGEVYF.